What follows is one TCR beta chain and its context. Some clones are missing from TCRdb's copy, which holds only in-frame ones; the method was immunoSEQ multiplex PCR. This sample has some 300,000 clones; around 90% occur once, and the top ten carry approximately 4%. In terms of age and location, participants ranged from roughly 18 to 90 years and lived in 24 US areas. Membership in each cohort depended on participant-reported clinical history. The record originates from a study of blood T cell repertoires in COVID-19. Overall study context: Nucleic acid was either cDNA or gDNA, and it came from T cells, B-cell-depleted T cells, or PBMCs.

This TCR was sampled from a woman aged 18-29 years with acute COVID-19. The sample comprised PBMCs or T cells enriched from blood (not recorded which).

CDR3 in amino acids: CASSTSGQMDGYTF. CDR3 DNA sequence: TGTGCCAGCTCAACATCGGGACAGATGGATGGCTACACCTTC. The V call is TRBV18, the J call TRBJ1-2, with 7 bases aligning to TRBD1. Germline CDR1 is KGHSH and CDR2 is LQKENI. The V and J ends lost 5 bases and 6 bases, in that order; junction bases with no gene match: 9. This CDR3 has 14 residues.